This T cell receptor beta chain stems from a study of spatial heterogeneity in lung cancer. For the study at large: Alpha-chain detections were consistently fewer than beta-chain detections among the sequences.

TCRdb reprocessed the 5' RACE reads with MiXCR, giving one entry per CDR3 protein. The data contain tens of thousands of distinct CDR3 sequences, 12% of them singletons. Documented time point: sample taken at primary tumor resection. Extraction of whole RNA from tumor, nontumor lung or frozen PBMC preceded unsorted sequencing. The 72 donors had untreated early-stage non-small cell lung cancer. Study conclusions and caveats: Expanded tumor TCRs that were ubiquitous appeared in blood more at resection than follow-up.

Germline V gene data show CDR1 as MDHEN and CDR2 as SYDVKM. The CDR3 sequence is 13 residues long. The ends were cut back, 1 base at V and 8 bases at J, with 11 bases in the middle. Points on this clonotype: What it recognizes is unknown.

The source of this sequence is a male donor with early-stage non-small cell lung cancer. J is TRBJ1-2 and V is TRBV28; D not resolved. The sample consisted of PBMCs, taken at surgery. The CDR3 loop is CASSLSGLEGYTF. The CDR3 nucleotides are TGTGCCAGCAGTTTATCTGGGCTCGAGGGCTACACCTTC.